The source of this TCR beta chain is a study of identifying expanded T cells in peripheral blood. Study-wide results and caveats: Clone count variance between approximately two-week samples rose with total template count.

During the collection period, no donor immune events like infections were recorded. The data were produced by immunoSEQ multiplex PCR, yet TCRdb's version contains in-frame clones alone and is incomplete. The sample has around 100,000 clones, 88% seen once. Remarks on this clone: Its specificity is not known.

V was clipped by 1 base and J by 3 bases, with 13 bases between them. The CDR3 covers 15 residues. Germline V CDR1 and CDR2: SGHNT, YENEEA. The sample consisted of blood. The chain uses TRBV11-3 and TRBJ2-7; a weak D match, TRBD1 (7 bases). The TCR was taken from a person aged 18 to 69 in good health. For the CDR3, the DNA is TGTGCCAGCAGCTTAGCGGCGGGACAGAGCTACGAGCAGTACTTC. Protein sequence: CASSLAAGQSYEQYF.